This T cell receptor beta chain was recovered during a study of CD8+ T cells in alopecia areata. Germline CDR1 is SGHTA and CDR2 is FQGTGA. V dropped 5 bases and J dropped 4 bases, with 15 bases sitting between them. There are 15 residues in the CDR3. RNA, once extracted, was reverse transcribed into cDNA for use as the sequencing template. TCRdb's table, derived via immunoSEQ multiplex PCR, lists solely in-frame clones and lacks some. The repertoire holds over 50,000 clones, about half seen once, with about a sixth in the top ten. This clone was seen a few times. The chain joins TRBV7-3 to TRBJ1-5; perhaps TRBD1 as D (5 bases). The receptor was derived from a human donor with alopecia areata. This specimen consisted of CD8+ T cells sorted from blood, obtained at week 0. CDR3 protein: CASSQGEEINQPQHF. DNA of the CDR3: TGTGCCAGCAGCCAAGGGGAGGAGATTAATCAGCCCCAGCATTTT.